This TCR beta chain was observed in a study of vaccination effects on CD4 cells after COVID-19. Comment on this clone: Its matching antigen is unknown.

At the end of nine to ten days of culture, CD4+ T cells were isolated. PCR-confirmed SARS-CoV-2 infection occurred in the person between March and December 2020. Two doses of either BNT162b2 or mRNA-1273 were given to each participant. Sequencing was performed with immunoSEQ multiplex PCR; in TCRdb, only in-frame clones are kept and a portion is missing. The table shows roughly 51,000 clones, with about 70% occurring only once. V gave up 5 bases and J gave up 0 bases, with 14 bases separating them. The CDR3 sequence is 15 residues long. Germline assignment: CDR1 MNHEY and CDR2 SVGAGI. V gene TRBV6-5 combines with J gene TRBJ2-7; D unclear. Sequences were derived from CD4+ T cells from PBMCs cultured without peptide, sampled after COVID-19 vaccination. The origin of this receptor is a human donor who had a prior SARS-CoV-2 infection. The CDR3 bases are TGTGCCAGCAGTCAACTTCCAGCGAACTCCTACGAGCAGTACTTC. It yields the protein CASSQLPANSYEQYF.